This paragraph covers one TCR beta chain sequence. Its antigen is undetermined. This CDR3 is 14 amino acids long. Germline V gene data show CDR1 as SGHTA and CDR2 as FQGNSA. Trimming stripped 3 bases from V and 5 bases from J, with 13 bases between. The record originates from a study of T cell responses to AZD1222 COVID-19 vaccine. Study-wide findings and caveats: Dominant at 160-218 and 743-854, vaccine-associated CD4 TCRs also spanned spike.

Profiling relied on immunoSEQ multiplex PCR, and the TCRdb table lists in-frame clones only, not all of them. The sample yields over 110,000 clones, about 93% seen once. The receptor comes from an adult in good health. The genes are TRBV7-2 and TRBJ1-1; possibly TRBD1 for D (6 bases). The sample consisted of peripheral blood, taken on day 0 of AZD1222 vaccination. CDR3 DNA sequence: TGTGCCAGCAGCTTCACAGGGCTGGGAACTGAAGCTTTCTTT. Amino acids: CASSFTGLGTEAFF.